The rows below give T cell receptor beta chains drawn from one sample of a study of blood T cell repertoires in COVID-19. Profiled with immunoSEQ multiplex PCR; TCRdb holds only in-frame clones, not every one. This sample has over 200,000 clones; roughly 90% occur once, and the top ten carry under 7%. The specimen sequenced was peripheral blood. These receptors all come from a man between 60 and 75 years old who had recovered from COVID-19. The CDR3 runs from the conserved cysteine through the conserved F or W. Each record gives: clone size, D gene, J gene, V gene, CDR3 DNA, CDR3 protein. D genes are given only for firm matches. The listing skips clone size in some rows; elsewhere it reads once, few, many or a size class.

>-|-|TRBJ2-7|TRBV21-1
TGTGCCAGCAGCAACCCGACAGGCTCAATAGACGAGCAGTACTTC
CASSNPTGSIDEQYF
>-|-|TRBJ1-1|TRBV18
TGTGCCAGCTCATCTACAGGGAACACTGAAGCTTTCTTT
CASSSTGNTEAFF
>-|-|TRBJ2-2|TRBV19
TGTGCCAGTAGTATATCCAGGGGTAGTACCGGGGAGCTGTTTTTT
CASSISRGSTGELFF
>-|TRBD1|TRBJ1-6|TRBV5-1
TGCGCCAGCAGCCCCACATCCTTGGACAGGGGGCGAGATTCGGATTCACCCCTCCACTTT
CASSPTSLDRGRDSDSPLHF
>-|-|TRBJ2-3|TRBV12-3/TRBV12-4
TGTGCCAGCAGCCGGGGAGACGCACTTTGGTATTTT
CASSRGDALWYF
>-|-|TRBJ2-2|TRBV7-3
TGTGCCAGCAGCCCCCCGGGACTCGTTGCGGGGACCGGGGAGCTGTTTTTT
CASSPPGLVAGTGELFF
>few|TRBD2|TRBJ2-2|TRBV7-6
TGTGCCAGCAGCTTAGGACTAGCGGCGAACACCGGGGAGCTGTTTTTT
CASSLGLAANTGELFF
>-|TRBD2|TRBJ2-3|TRBV7-2
TGTGCCAGCAGCTTAGAAGGGACTACCCCCGGAGATACGCAGTATTTT
CASSLEGTTPGDTQYF
>-|TRBD1|TRBJ1-4|TRBV4-1
TGCGCCAGCAGCCAAGAAAACTCAGGGGGCTCTCGTGAAAAACTGTTTTTT
CASSQENSGGSREKLFF
>-|TRBD1|TRBJ2-2|TRBV11-3
TGTGCCAGCAGCTTAAGGACAGGGATCGGGGAGCTGTTTTTT
CASSLRTGIGELFF
>-|-|TRBJ1-2|TRBV4-2
TGTGCCAGCAGCCAAGATTTCGGAGCAGGGCCAAAATATGGCTACACCTTC
CASSQDFGAGPKYGYTF
>-|TRBD2|TRBJ2-7|TRBV6-5
TGTGCCAGCAGTTACTCGTCGGGGGGAACGTACGAGCAGTACTTC
CASSYSSGGTYEQYF
>-|-|TRBJ1-2|TRBV6-5
TGTGCCAGCAGTATGACGGAGAACTATGGCTACACCTTC
CASSMTENYGYTF
>-|TRBD1|TRBJ1-4|TRBV5-5
TGTGCCAGCAGGATGACAGGGTTTGCAACTAATGAAAAACTGTTTTTT
CASRMTGFATNEKLFF
>-|TRBD2|TRBJ2-7|TRBV9
TGTGCCAGCAGCGTAGTAGCGGGGGGGGCTGGAGAGCAGTACTTC
CASSVVAGGAGEQYF
>-|TRBD2|TRBJ2-2|TRBV11-3
TGTGCCAGCAGCTTGGCGCGGGGGAGCACCGGGGAGCTGTTTTTT
CASSLARGSTGELFF
>-|TRBD2|TRBJ2-3|TRBV30
TGTGCCTGGAGAACTAGCGGGAGGGTTTGGGCAGATACGCAGTATTTT
CAWRTSGRVWADTQYF
>-|-|TRBJ1-1|TRBV19
TGTGCCAGTAGTATGTTAACAGTGAACACTGAAGCTTTCTTT
CASSMLTVNTEAFF
>-|TRBD2|TRBJ2-2|TRBV4-3
TGCGCCAGCAGCTCTAGCGGGAACACCGGGGAGCTGTTTTTT
CASSSSGNTGELFF
>-|TRBD1|TRBJ2-7|TRBV6-5
TGTGCCAGCAGTCCCCGGGGGACAGGACACTACGAGCAGTACTTC
CASSPRGTGHYEQYF
>once|TRBD1|TRBJ1-5|TRBV2
TGTGCCAGCAGTGCAACAGGGGGGATGCAGCCCCAGCATTTT
CASSATGGMQPQHF
>-|TRBD1|TRBJ1-5|TRBV27
TGTGCCAGCAGCCCTGACAGGGGGCGGTTGTTACAGCCCCAGCATTTT
CASSPDRGRLLQPQHF
>-|-|TRBJ1-2|TRBV29-1
TGCAGCGTTGAAGTAAGGGGTCTGGGGGGCTACACCTTC
CSVEVRGLGGYTF
>-|-|TRBJ1-1|TRBV29-1
TGCAGCGTTGAACGGACAGCCTTTGAAGCTTTCTTT
CSVERTAFEAFF
>-|-|TRBJ1-6|TRBV11-2
TGTGCCAGCAGCTTTATGTCTTCGTATAATTCACCCCTCCACTTT
CASSFMSSYNSPLHF
>-|TRBD1|TRBJ1-4|TRBV19
TGTGCCAGTAGTCTGAATACAGGGGCTAATGAAAAACTGTTTTTT
CASSLNTGANEKLFF
>-|-|TRBJ1-5|TRBV4-1
TGCGCCAGCAGCCAGGGGCCGGACACTCGCAATCAGCCCCAGCATTTT
CASSQGPDTRNQPQHF
>-|-|TRBJ2-4|TRBV5-1
TGCGCCAGCAGCTCAACAGGGCCCAGGGGCATTCAGTACTTC
CASSSTGPRGIQYF
>-|TRBD1|TRBJ1-6|TRBV7-2
TGTGCCAGCAGCCACTTACAGGGACAGGGAATTCCACCCCTCCACTTT
CASSHLQGQGIPPLHF
>few|-|TRBJ1-1|TRBV6-5
TGTGCCAGCAGTTCGGGAGGGATCGGGGACACTGAAGCTTTCTTT
CASSSGGIGDTEAFF
>-|TRBD1|TRBJ2-7|TRBV7-9
TGTGCCAGCAGCTTCGGACAGGGGGAAATTTGCGAGCAGTACTTC
CASSFGQGEICEQYF
>-|-|TRBJ1-5|TRBV19
TGTGCCAGTAGCCCTGACGGGGGGCCTCAGCCCCAGCATTTT
CASSPDGGPQPQHF
>-|TRBD1|TRBJ1-6|TRBV3-1/TRBV3-2
TGTGCCAGCAGCTTACAGGGGGCTAGCTCACCCCTCCACTTT
CASSLQGASSPLHF
>-|-|TRBJ1-6|TRBV19
TGTGCCAGTAGTCCTAATTCCTATAATTCACCCCTCCACTTT
CASSPNSYNSPLHF
>many|TRBD2|TRBJ2-2|TRBV27
TGTGCCAGCAGTTTCCGACTAGCGGGGGGCGGAGGGAGGACCGGGGAGCTGTTTTTT
CASSFRLAGGGGRTGELFF
>-|-|TRBJ2-3|TRBV19
TGTGCCATTTCGACAGGTCGGGTTGCTACGCAGTATTTT
CAISTGRVATQYF
>-|-|TRBJ1-5|TRBV28
TGTGCCAGCACCCCGTCCGGTGGCAGGGGCTATAGCAATCAGCCCCAGCATTTT
CASTPSGGRGYSNQPQHF
>-|TRBD1|TRBJ2-4|TRBV5-6
TGTGCCAGCAGCCGCAGGTCGACAGGGGAAACCAAAAACATTCAGTACTTC
CASSRRSTGETKNIQYF
>-|TRBD2|TRBJ2-3|TRBV7-3
TGTGCCAGCAGCCCATCACTAGCGGGAGGTACAGATACGCAGTATTTT
CASSPSLAGGTDTQYF
>-|-|TRBJ2-1|TRBV21-1
TGTGCCAGCAGCAAAGGGACTAGCGGGGGGCCTTCCTACAATGAGCAGTTCTTC
CASSKGTSGGPSYNEQFF
>-|-|TRBJ1-1|TRBV20-1
TGCAGTGCTAGTAATCGCGGTGAAGCTTTCTTT
CSASNRGEAFF
>-|-|TRBJ1-2|TRBV6-2/TRBV6-3
TGTGCCAGCAGTTACCCATACTATGGCTACACCTTC
CASSYPYYGYTF
>-|-|TRBJ2-7|TRBV6-5
TGTGCCAGCAGCCAGAACAGGAAAGGCTACGAGCAGTACTTC
CASSQNRKGYEQYF
>-|-|TRBJ2-3|TRBV19
TGTGCCAGTAGTATAAGGTACAGAACAGATACGCAGTATTTT
CASSIRYRTDTQYF
>few|TRBD1|TRBJ1-1|TRBV11-3
TGTGCCAGCAGCGAAGAGTATCGGACAGGGAACACTGAAGCTTTCTTT
CASSEEYRTGNTEAFF
>-|-|TRBJ2-3|TRBV5-4
TGTGCCAGCAGCAACGGACAATTAGGGGGCACAGATACGCAGTATTTT
CASSNGQLGGTDTQYF
>-|-|TRBJ2-1|TRBV19
TGTGCCAGTAGTATAGGTCGACGCGGTGAGCAGTTCTTC
CASSIGRRGEQFF
>-|-|TRBJ1-5|TRBV27
TGTGCCAGCAGTTCCTTAGGGGCCCCGTTGGATCAGCCCCAGCATTTT
CASSSLGAPLDQPQHF
>once|-|TRBJ2-7|TRBV29-1
TGCAGCGTTGGGGGCTGGGAATTCACCTACGAGCAGTACTTC
CSVGGWEFTYEQYF
>-|-|TRBJ2-6|TRBV6-4
TGTGCCAGCAGTTCCGAGGGCTCTGGGGCCAACGTCCTGACTTTC
CASSSEGSGANVLTF
>once|TRBD2|TRBJ2-1|TRBV3-1/TRBV3-2
TGTGCCAGCAGCCAAAAAGCGGGGGGGCTCTACAATGAGCAGTTCTTC
CASSQKAGGLYNEQFF